Sequencing of this TCR beta chain was carried out in a study of blood T cell repertoires in COVID-19. Germline CDR1 reads MGHRA; CDR2 reads YSYEKL. CDR3 length equals 18 residues. With 1 base removed from V and 0 bases from J, the gap between germline ends came to 16 bases. TCRdb's table, derived via immunoSEQ multiplex PCR, lists solely in-frame clones and lacks some. The sample carries approximately 250,000 clones, roughly 86% recorded once. The chain is built from TRBV4-1 and TRBJ2-4; D is possibly TRBD1 (5 bases). This clonotype was sampled from a man in his forties with active or convalescent COVID-19. Sequenced sample: peripheral blood. CDR3 amino acids: CASSQGRQGGVAKNIQYF. The CDR3 DNA follows: TGCGCCAGCAGCCAAGGCCGGCAGGGTGGGGTAGCCAAAAACATTCAGTACTTC.